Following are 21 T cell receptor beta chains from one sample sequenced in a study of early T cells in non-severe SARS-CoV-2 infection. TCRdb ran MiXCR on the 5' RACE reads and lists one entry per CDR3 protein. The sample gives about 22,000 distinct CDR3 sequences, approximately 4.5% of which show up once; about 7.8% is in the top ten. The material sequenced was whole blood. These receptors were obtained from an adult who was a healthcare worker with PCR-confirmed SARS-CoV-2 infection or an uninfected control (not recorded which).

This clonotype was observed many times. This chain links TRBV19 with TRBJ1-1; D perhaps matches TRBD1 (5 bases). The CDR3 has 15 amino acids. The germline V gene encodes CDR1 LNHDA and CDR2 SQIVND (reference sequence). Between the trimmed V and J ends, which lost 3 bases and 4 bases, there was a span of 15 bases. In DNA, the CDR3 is TGTGCCAGTAGTATCCCCGGGGGAAAAGGCACTGAAGCTTTCTTT. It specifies CASSIPGGKGTEAFF.

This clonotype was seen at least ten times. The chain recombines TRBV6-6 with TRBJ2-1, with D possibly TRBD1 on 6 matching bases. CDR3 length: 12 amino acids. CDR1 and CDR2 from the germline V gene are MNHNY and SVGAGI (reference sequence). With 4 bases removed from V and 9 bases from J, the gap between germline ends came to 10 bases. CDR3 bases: TGTGCCAGCAGTTCCCAGGGGCTTGAGCAGTTCTTC. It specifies CASSSQGLEQFF.

The CDR3 protein is CASRGPGTQYF. CDR3 nucleotide sequence: TGTGCCAGTCGGGGCCCAGGGACCCAGTACTTC. The V call is TRBV12-3 or TRBV12-4, the J call TRBJ2-5; D possibly matches TRBD1 or TRBD2 (5 bases each). The CDR3 totals 11 residues. V was clipped by 9 bases and J by 7 bases, with 12 bases between them.

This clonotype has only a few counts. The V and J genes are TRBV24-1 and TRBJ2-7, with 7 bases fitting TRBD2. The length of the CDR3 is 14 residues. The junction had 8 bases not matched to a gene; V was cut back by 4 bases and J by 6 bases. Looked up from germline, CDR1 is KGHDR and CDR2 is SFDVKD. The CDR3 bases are TGTGCCACCAGTGACTCAGATCCGGGAGGCGAGCAGTACTTC. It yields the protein CATSDSDPGGEQYF.

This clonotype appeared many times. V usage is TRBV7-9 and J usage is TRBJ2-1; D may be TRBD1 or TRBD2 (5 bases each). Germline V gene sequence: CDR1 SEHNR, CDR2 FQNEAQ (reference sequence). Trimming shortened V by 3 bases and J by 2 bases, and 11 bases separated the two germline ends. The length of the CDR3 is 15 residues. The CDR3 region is CASSLGELTYNEQFF. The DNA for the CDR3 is TGTGCCAGCAGCTTGGGGGAATTGACCTACAATGAGCAGTTCTTC.

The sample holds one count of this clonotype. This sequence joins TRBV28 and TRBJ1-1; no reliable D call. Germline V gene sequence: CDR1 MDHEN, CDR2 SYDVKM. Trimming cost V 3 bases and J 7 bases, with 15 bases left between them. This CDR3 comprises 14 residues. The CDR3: CASSFPTAGDEAFF. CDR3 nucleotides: TGTGCCAGCAGTTTCCCTACGGCCGGAGATGAAGCTTTCTTT.

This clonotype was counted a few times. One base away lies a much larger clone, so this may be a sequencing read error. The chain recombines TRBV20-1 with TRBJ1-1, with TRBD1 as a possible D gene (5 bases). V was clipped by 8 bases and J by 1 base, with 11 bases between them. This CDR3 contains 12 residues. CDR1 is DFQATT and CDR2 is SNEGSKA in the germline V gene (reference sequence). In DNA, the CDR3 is TGCAGTCCGAGACAGAGGAACACTGAAGCTTTCTTT. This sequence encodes CSPRQRNTEAFF.

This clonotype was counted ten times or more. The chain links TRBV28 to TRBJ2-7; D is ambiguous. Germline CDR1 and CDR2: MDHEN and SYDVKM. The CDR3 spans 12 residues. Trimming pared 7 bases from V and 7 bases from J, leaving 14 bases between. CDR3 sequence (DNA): TGTGCCAGCAAGGGCGCATATCAGGAGCAGTACTTC. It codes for CASKGAYQEQYF.

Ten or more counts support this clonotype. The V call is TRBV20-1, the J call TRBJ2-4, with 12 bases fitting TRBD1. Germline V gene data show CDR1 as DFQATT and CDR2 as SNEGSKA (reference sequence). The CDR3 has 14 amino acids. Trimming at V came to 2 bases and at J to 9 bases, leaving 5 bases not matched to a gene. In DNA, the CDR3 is TGCAGTGCTAGATCGGGGACAGGGGGCCTCATTCAGTACTTC. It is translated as CSARSGTGGLIQYF.

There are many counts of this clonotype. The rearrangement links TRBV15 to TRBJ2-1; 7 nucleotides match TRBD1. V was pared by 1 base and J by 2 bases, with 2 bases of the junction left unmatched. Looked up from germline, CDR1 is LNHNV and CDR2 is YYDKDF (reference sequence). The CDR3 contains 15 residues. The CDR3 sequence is CATSRGTGAYNEQFF. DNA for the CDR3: TGTGCCACCAGCAGAGGAACAGGGGCCTACAATGAGCAGTTCTTC.

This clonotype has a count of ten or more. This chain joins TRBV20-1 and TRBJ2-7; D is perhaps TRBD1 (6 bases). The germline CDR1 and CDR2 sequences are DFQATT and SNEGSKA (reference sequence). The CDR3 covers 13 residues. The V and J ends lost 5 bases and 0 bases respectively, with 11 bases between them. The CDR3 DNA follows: TGCAGTGCTGAGACAGGATTCTCCTACGAGCAGTACTTC. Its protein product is CSAETGFSYEQYF.

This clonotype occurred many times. The CDR3 is CASSLYEQYF. In DNA, the CDR3 is TGTGCCAGCAGTCTATACGAGCAGTACTTC. The chain combines TRBV28 with TRBJ2-7; D is uncertain. The CDR3 runs 10 residues. V was trimmed by 5 bases and J by 4 bases, leaving 3 bases between them. Germline V gene data show CDR1 as MDHEN and CDR2 as SYDVKM.

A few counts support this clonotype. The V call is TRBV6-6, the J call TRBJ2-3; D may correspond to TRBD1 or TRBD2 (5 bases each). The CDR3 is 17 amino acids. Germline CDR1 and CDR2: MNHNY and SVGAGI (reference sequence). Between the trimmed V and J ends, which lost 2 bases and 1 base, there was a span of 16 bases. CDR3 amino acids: CASSYEGEPLGTDTQYF. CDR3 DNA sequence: TGTGCCAGCAGTTACGAAGGGGAGCCCCTGGGCACAGATACGCAGTATTTT.

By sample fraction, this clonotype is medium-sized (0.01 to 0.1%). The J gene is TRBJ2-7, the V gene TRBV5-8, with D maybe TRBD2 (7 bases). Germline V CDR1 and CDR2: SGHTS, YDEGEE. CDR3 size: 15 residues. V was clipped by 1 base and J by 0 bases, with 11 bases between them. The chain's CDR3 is CASSLRGAFSYEQYF. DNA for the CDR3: TGTGCCAGCAGCTTGCGGGGGGCCTTCTCCTACGAGCAGTACTTC.

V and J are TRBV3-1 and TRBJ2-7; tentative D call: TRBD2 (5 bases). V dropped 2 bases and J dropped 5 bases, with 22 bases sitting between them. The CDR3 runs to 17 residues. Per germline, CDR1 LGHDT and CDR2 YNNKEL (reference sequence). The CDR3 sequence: CASSQLVGKYPYDEQYF. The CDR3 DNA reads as TGTGCCAGCAGCCAACTCGTCGGGAAATACCCATACGACGAGCAGTACTTC.

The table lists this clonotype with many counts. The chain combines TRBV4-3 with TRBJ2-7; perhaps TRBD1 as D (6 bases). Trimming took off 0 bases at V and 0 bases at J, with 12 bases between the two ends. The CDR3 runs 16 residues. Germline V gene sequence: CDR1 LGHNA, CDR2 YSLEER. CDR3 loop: CASSQDRTGSSYEQYF. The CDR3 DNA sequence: TGCGCCAGCAGCCAAGATCGCACAGGGAGCTCCTACGAGCAGTACTTC.

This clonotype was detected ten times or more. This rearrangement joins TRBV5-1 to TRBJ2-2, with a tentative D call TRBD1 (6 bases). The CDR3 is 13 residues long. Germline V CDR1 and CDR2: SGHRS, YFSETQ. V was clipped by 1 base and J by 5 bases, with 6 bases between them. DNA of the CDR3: TGCGCCAGCAGCTTGCAGGGGACCGGGGAGCTGTTTTTT. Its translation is CASSLQGTGELFF.

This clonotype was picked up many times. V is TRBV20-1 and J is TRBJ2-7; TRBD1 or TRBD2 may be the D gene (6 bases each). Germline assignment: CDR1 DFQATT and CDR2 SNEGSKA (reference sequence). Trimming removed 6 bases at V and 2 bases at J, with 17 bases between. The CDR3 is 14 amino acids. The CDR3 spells CSAQGWGAPYEQYF. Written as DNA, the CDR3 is TGCAGTGCACAGGGCTGGGGGGCTCCCTACGAGCAGTACTTC.

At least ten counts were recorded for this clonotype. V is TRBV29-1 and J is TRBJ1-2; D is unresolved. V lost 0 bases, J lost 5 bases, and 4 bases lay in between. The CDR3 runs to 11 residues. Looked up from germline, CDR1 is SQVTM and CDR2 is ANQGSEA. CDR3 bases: TGCAGCGTTGAAGAACAGTATGGCTACACCTTC. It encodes CSVEEQYGYTF.

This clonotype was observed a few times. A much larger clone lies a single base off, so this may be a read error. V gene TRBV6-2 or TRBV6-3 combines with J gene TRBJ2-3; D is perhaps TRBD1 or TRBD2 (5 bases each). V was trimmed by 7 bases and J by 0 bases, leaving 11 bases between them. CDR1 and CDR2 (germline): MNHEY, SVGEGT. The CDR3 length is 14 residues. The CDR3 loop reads CASKRDGSTDTQYF. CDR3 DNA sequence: TGTGCCAGCAAAAGGGACGGAAGCACAGATACGCAGTATTTT.

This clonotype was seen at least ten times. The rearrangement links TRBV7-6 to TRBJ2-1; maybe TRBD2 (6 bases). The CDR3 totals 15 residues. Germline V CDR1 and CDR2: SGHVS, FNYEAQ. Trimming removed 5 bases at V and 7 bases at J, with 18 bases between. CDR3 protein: CASSPGLQDVNEQFF. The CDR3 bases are TGTGCCAGCAGCCCGGGACTCCAGGATGTAAATGAGCAGTTCTTC.